Listed below are T cell receptor beta chains from one sample, sequenced in a study of T cells in Graves' hyperthyroidism and ophthalmopathy. TCRdb reprocessed the multiplex PCR reads with MiXCR, giving one entry per CDR3 protein. The data hold roughly 640,000 distinct CDR3 sequences, with 16% observed a single time. Sequencing used blood. These TCRs come from a woman in her thirties or forties with Graves' ophthalmopathy. Each CDR3 is given with its conserved first and last residue. The D gene is left open where the match is weak. Clone size is stated in some rows and not others, as once, few, many or a class when expanded.

V gene: TRBV10-1; D gene: NA; clone size: few; J gene: TRBJ2-7; CDR3 DNA: TGCGCCAGCAGTGGTGTAGGAGGTAACGAGCAGTACTTC; CDR3 protein: CASSGVGGNEQYF
V gene: TRBV5-5; D gene: NA; clone size: NA; J gene: TRBJ2-7; CDR3 DNA: TGTGCCAGCAGCTTGGAGTGGGGTACCGAGCAGTACTTC; CDR3 protein: CASSLEWGTEQYF
V gene: TRBV20-1; D gene: TRBD1; clone size: many; J gene: TRBJ1-4; CDR3 DNA: TGCAGTGCTAGAAAAGAGGACAGGGGGCGCGAAAAACTGTTTTTT; CDR3 protein: CSARKEDRGREKLFF
V gene: TRBV3-1; D gene: NA; clone size: many; J gene: TRBJ1-2; CDR3 DNA: TGTGCCAGCAGCCAAACCGGGAAGGGAGGCTACACCTTC; CDR3 protein: CASSQTGKGGYTF
V gene: TRBV19; D gene: NA; clone size: few; J gene: TRBJ2-2; CDR3 DNA: TGTGCCAGTAGTATCTGGACTCCGACATCAGCGAACACCGGGGAGCTGTTTTTT; CDR3 protein: CASSIWTPTSANTGELFF
V gene: TRBV5-4; D gene: NA; clone size: few; J gene: TRBJ2-1; CDR3 DNA: TGTGCCAGCAGCCTTACTCCTAGTCGCGGTGAGCAGTTCTTC; CDR3 protein: CASSLTPSRGEQFF
V gene: TRBV27; D gene: NA; clone size: many; J gene: TRBJ2-1; CDR3 DNA: TGTGCCAGCAGCTCCCTAGGGGCTGAGCAGTTCTTC; CDR3 protein: CASSSLGAEQFF
V gene: TRBV2; D gene: TRBD2; clone size: NA; J gene: TRBJ2-2; CDR3 DNA: TGTGCCAGCACTAGCGGGAGTGGGTACACCGGGGAGCTGTTTTTT; CDR3 protein: CASTSGSGYTGELFF
V gene: TRBV25-1; D gene: NA; clone size: NA; J gene: TRBJ1-4; CDR3 DNA: TGTGCCAGCAGTGACCCCCTACGATACGCAGGCCGGGAAAAACTGTTTTTT; CDR3 protein: CASSDPLRYAGREKLFF
V gene: TRBV3-1; D gene: NA; clone size: few; J gene: TRBJ1-5; CDR3 DNA: TGTGCCAGCAGCCAGTCAGTCCCAGGAGGCAATCAGCCCCAGCATTTT; CDR3 protein: CASSQSVPGGNQPQHF
V gene: TRBV4-1; D gene: TRBD2; clone size: few; J gene: TRBJ2-5; CDR3 DNA: TGCGCCAGCAGCCAAGACGCCACAGCGGGAGGGCAAGAGGCCCAGTACTTC; CDR3 protein: CASSQDATAGGQEAQYF
V gene: TRBV29-1; D gene: NA; clone size: many; J gene: TRBJ1-2; CDR3 DNA: TGCAGCGCCGGGGGCCAAAGCTGGGATGGCTACACCTTC; CDR3 protein: CSAGGQSWDGYTF
V gene: TRBV10-3; D gene: NA; clone size: many; J gene: TRBJ2-7; CDR3 DNA: TGTGCCATCAGTGATTTGGTGGAGCAGTACTTC; CDR3 protein: CAISDLVEQYF
V gene: TRBV12-3/TRBV12-4; D gene: TRBD1; clone size: many; J gene: TRBJ2-7; CDR3 DNA: TGTGCCAGCAGGGGTACGCTCGGGACAGGGTTCGAGCAGTACTTC; CDR3 protein: CASRGTLGTGFEQYF
V gene: TRBV7-8; D gene: NA; clone size: few; J gene: TRBJ1-6; CDR3 DNA: TGTGCCAGCAGCTTAGAGGCTAATTCACCCCTCCACTTT; CDR3 protein: CASSLEANSPLHF
V gene: TRBV7-2; D gene: TRBD2; clone size: few; J gene: TRBJ2-7; CDR3 DNA: TGTGCCAGCAGCTTCGGACTAGCGGGGAAAGATTACTACGAGCAGTACTTC; CDR3 protein: CASSFGLAGKDYYEQYF
V gene: TRBV29-1; D gene: NA; clone size: many; J gene: TRBJ2-3; CDR3 DNA: TGCAGCGTTGAGAGCACAGATACGCAGTATTTT; CDR3 protein: CSVESTDTQYF
V gene: TRBV6-1; D gene: NA; clone size: NA; J gene: TRBJ2-3; CDR3 DNA: TGTGCCAGCAGACTTGGGGGGCCGGGAGATACGCAGTATTTT; CDR3 protein: CASRLGGPGDTQYF
V gene: TRBV15; D gene: TRBD1; clone size: NA; J gene: TRBJ2-2; CDR3 DNA: TGTGCCACCAGCGGGGACAGGGAAGCCGGGGAGCTGCTTTTT; CDR3 protein: CATSGDREAGELLF
V gene: TRBV12-3/TRBV12-4; D gene: TRBD2; clone size: many; J gene: TRBJ2-7; CDR3 DNA: TGTGCCAGCAGTGGTCAACTAGCGGGAGTCGGGTACGAGCAGTACTTC; CDR3 protein: CASSGQLAGVGYEQYF
V gene: TRBV18; D gene: NA; clone size: few; J gene: TRBJ2-5; CDR3 DNA: TGTGCCAGCTCACCGGGGCAGACAGAACAAGAGACCCAGTACTTC; CDR3 protein: CASSPGQTEQETQYF
V gene: TRBV7-8; D gene: TRBD1; clone size: NA; J gene: TRBJ2-1; CDR3 DNA: TGTGCCAGCAGCGGCTTACAGGGGGCACCAGCCAATGAGCAGTTCTTC; CDR3 protein: CASSGLQGAPANEQFF
V gene: TRBV6-1; D gene: TRBD1; clone size: many; J gene: TRBJ1-2; CDR3 DNA: TGTGCCAGCAGACCTCTGGGACAGGGAGATGGCTACACCTTC; CDR3 protein: CASRPLGQGDGYTF
V gene: TRBV5-4; D gene: NA; clone size: NA; J gene: TRBJ1-2; CDR3 DNA: TGTGCCAGCAGCTTGGAATCCGCGAACTATGGCTACACCTTC; CDR3 protein: CASSLESANYGYTF
V gene: TRBV5-1; D gene: TRBD1; clone size: many; J gene: TRBJ2-7; CDR3 DNA: TGCGCCAGCAGCTTGGATACAGGGGGCTCCTACGAGCAGTACTTC; CDR3 protein: CASSLDTGGSYEQYF
V gene: TRBV12-3/TRBV12-4; D gene: TRBD2; clone size: few; J gene: TRBJ2-3; CDR3 DNA: TGTGCCAGCAGCCCCCAATTAGCGGGGGAGACAGATACGCAGTATTTT; CDR3 protein: CASSPQLAGETDTQYF
V gene: TRBV29-1; D gene: NA; clone size: NA; J gene: TRBJ2-1; CDR3 DNA: TGCAGCGTTGAAGGGAGGACGCTCTACAATGAGCAGTTCTTC; CDR3 protein: CSVEGRTLYNEQFF
V gene: TRBV3-1; D gene: TRBD2; clone size: few; J gene: TRBJ2-1; CDR3 DNA: TGTGCCAGCAGCCAAGCGGGGGGTGATGTGAATGAGCAGTTCTTC; CDR3 protein: CASSQAGGDVNEQFF
V gene: TRBV3-1; D gene: TRBD1; clone size: NA; J gene: TRBJ1-1; CDR3 DNA: TGTGCCAGCAGCCCGCGGACAGGGGGCCCTGAAGCTTTCTTT; CDR3 protein: CASSPRTGGPEAFF
V gene: TRBV12-3/TRBV12-4; D gene: NA; clone size: many; J gene: TRBJ1-5; CDR3 DNA: TGTGCCAGCAGTAAAAGGACAGTGGGTGGCAATCAGCCCCAGCATTTT; CDR3 protein: CASSKRTVGGNQPQHF
V gene: TRBV6-2/TRBV6-3; D gene: NA; clone size: once; J gene: TRBJ1-2; CDR3 DNA: TGTGCCAGCAGTTACACACTGGACTATGGCTACACCTTC; CDR3 protein: CASSYTLDYGYTF
V gene: TRBV20-1; D gene: NA; clone size: few; J gene: TRBJ2-3; CDR3 DNA: TGCAGTGCTAGAGAGGTCCCCACAGATACGCAGTATTTT; CDR3 protein: CSAREVPTDTQYF